The sequence of this TCR beta chain was determined in a study of shared clonotypes between healthy human individuals. Notes on the study in general: Donors were few, which limited the genetic and exposure-history diversity represented.

This table comes from immunoSEQ multiplex PCR, and its TCRdb copy is limited to in-frame clones, with some not included. The table has hundreds of thousands of clones, around 70% seen once. The ends lost 6 bases at V and 8 bases at J; junction bases unmatched: 0. CDR3 length: 10 residues. The germline CDR1 and CDR2 sequences are DFQATT and SNEGSKA (reference sequence). In the case of this clone: The antigen is undetermined. Other DNA sequences of this sample code for an identical CDR3.

The sequenced sample consisted of memory CD4+ T cells sorted from blood. Stated subset: CD45RA-negative fraction. This receptor was identified in a man aged 25-45 years in good health. The chain couples TRBV20-1 to TRBJ1-4; 7 bases fit TRBD1. Here the CDR3 reads CSARGEKLFF. DNA of the CDR3: TGCAGTGCCAGGGGGGAAAAACTGTTTTTT.